The rows below give T cell receptor beta chains drawn from one sample of a study of blood T cell repertoires in COVID-19. The protocol was immunoSEQ multiplex PCR, while the TCRdb copy is restricted to in-frame clones and leaves out a portion. The top ten clones hold about 5% of a sample with approximately 300,000 clones, 75% to 90% of them seen once. Specimen: PBMCs or T cells enriched from blood (not recorded which). These receptor sequences come from a man aged 55 to 70 who had recovered from COVID-19. Each CDR3 is given with its conserved first and last residue. The D gene is left open where the match is weak. Clone size, where shown, is once, few, many, or a class for clones that have expanded.

TRBV9,TRBJ1-2,14,TRBD1,.,CASSAPGGSYGYTF,TGTGCCAGCAGCGCCCCAGGGGGCTCCTATGGCTACACCTTC
TRBV28,TRBJ2-1,16,TRBD2,.,CASSPPGLAGADEQFF,TGTGCCAGCAGCCCTCCTGGACTAGCGGGAGCCGATGAGCAGTTCTTC
TRBV9,TRBJ2-6,14,.,.,CASSVDLGANVLTF,TGTGCCAGCAGCGTAGATCTCGGGGCCAACGTCCTGACTTTC
TRBV15,TRBJ2-7,13,TRBD1,.,CATSRGQGSEQYF,TGTGCCACCAGCAGAGGACAGGGGAGCGAGCAGTACTTC
TRBV3-1/TRBV3-2,TRBJ1-3,12,.,.,CASSQVGNTIYF,TGTGCCAGCAGCCAAGTCGGGAACACCATATATTTT
TRBV30,TRBJ2-3,14,TRBD2,.,CAWELAGGPDTQYF,TGTGCCTGGGAACTAGCGGGAGGTCCAGATACGCAGTATTTT
TRBV23-1,TRBJ2-2,14,TRBD1,.,CASSQARGTGELFF,TGCGCCAGCAGTCAAGCCAGGGGGACCGGGGAGCTGTTTTTT
TRBV2,TRBJ2-3,14,TRBD2,.,CASRDRAGGDTQYF,TGTGCCAGCAGGGACCGGGCCGGGGGGGATACGCAGTATTTT
TRBV28,TRBJ2-1,15,TRBD2,.,CASSYLAGDYNEQFF,TGTGCCAGCAGTTACCTAGCGGGAGACTACAATGAGCAGTTCTTC
TRBV4-2,TRBJ2-7,15,.,.,CASSRSSPGSYEQYF,TGTGCCAGCAGCCGAAGTAGCCCTGGCAGTTACGAGCAGTACTTC
TRBV7-2,TRBJ2-7,14,TRBD2,.,CASSKTSGAYEQYF,TGTGCCAGCAGCAAGACTAGCGGAGCCTACGAGCAGTACTTC
TRBV7-3,TRBJ2-7,13,.,.,CASSLVGRGEQYF,TGTGCCAGCAGCTTAGTGGGTCGGGGCGAGCAGTACTTC
TRBV18,TRBJ2-2,15,TRBD1,.,CASSPQQGSTGELFF,TGTGCCAGCTCACCTCAACAGGGGTCCACCGGGGAGCTGTTTTTT
TRBV5-1,TRBJ2-7,15,TRBD2,.,CASSPSGTSSDEQYF,TGCGCCAGCAGCCCTTCCGGGACTAGCAGCGACGAGCAGTACTTC
TRBV4-1,TRBJ2-2,16,.,.,CASSQPLGGGNGELFF,TGCGCCAGCAGCCAACCCTTAGGGGGGGGTAACGGGGAGCTGTTTTTT
TRBV5-4,TRBJ1-2,15,TRBD1,.,CASSLELGQGLGYTF,TGTGCCAGCAGCTTGGAGTTGGGACAGGGGCTTGGCTACACCTTC
TRBV7-2,TRBJ2-3,16,TRBD2,.,CASSPGLAGVGDTQYF,TGTGCCAGCAGCCCCGGACTAGCGGGAGTTGGAGATACGCAGTATTTT
TRBV3-1/TRBV3-2,TRBJ1-5,15,.,.,CASSNGGWGNQPQHF,TGTGCCAGCAGCAACGGGGGTTGGGGCAATCAGCCCCAGCATTTT
TRBV28,TRBJ1-2,12,.,.,CASSLPVSGYTF,TGTGCCAGCAGTTTACCCGTTTCTGGCTACACCTTC
TRBV27,TRBJ2-3,17,TRBD2,.,CASSSGASGRPRDTQYF,TGTGCCAGCAGTTCAGGGGCTAGCGGGAGACCACGGGATACGCAGTATTTT
TRBV25-1,TRBJ1-2,16,TRBD1,.,CASSEGAGGANYGYTF,TGTGCCAGCAGTGAAGGTGCAGGGGGCGCTAACTATGGCTACACCTTC
TRBV10-3,TRBJ1-4,16,TRBD1,.,CAISTEPGQSHEKLFF,TGTGCCATCAGTACAGAACCGGGACAGAGCCATGAAAAACTGTTTTTT
TRBV5-1,TRBJ1-1,14,.,.,CASSRVGGGTEAFF,TGCGCCAGCAGCCGTGTTGGGGGAGGCACTGAAGCTTTCTTT
TRBV5-1,TRBJ2-6,18,.,.,CASSLVAGAASGANVLTF,TGCGCCAGCAGCTTGGTGGCAGGGGCGGCATCTGGGGCCAACGTCCTGACTTTC
TRBV27,TRBJ2-1,16,TRBD1,once,CASSLFQGQGAAEQFF,TGTGCCAGCAGTTTATTTCAGGGACAGGGGGCGGCTGAGCAGTTCTTC
TRBV5-1,TRBJ1-2,14,.,once,CASSLTGDFYGYTF,TGCGCCAGCAGCCTGACAGGAGATTTCTATGGCTACACCTTC
TRBV5-1,TRBJ1-2,14,.,.,CASSLDVSNYGYTF,TGCGCCAGCAGCTTGGACGTCAGTAACTATGGCTACACCTTC
TRBV7-6,TRBJ2-7,15,.,.,CASSPRGGSLYEQYF,TGTGCCAGCAGCCCCCGAGGAGGGAGTCTCTACGAGCAGTACTTC
TRBV7-2,TRBJ2-1,19,TRBD2,.,CASSMTGTSGRTAYNEQFF,TGTGCCAGCAGCATGACCGGGACTAGCGGGAGGACGGCCTACAATGAGCAGTTCTTC
TRBV2,TRBJ2-2,14,.,.,CASSGQGGTGELFF,TGTGCCAGCAGCGGGCAGGGTGGAACCGGGGAGCTGTTTTTT
TRBV19,TRBJ2-1,16,TRBD2,.,CASSIVRTSGINEQFF,TGTGCCAGTAGTATTGTCAGGACTAGCGGGATCAATGAGCAGTTCTTC
TRBV6-5,TRBJ2-5,15,.,.,CASSYSFTTIETQYF,TGTGCCAGCAGTTACTCCTTTACTACGATAGAGACCCAGTACTTC
TRBV24-1,TRBJ2-3,17,TRBD1,.,CATSDLIQGVWTDTQYF,TGTGCCACCAGTGATTTGATCCAGGGGGTTTGGACAGATACGCAGTATTTT
TRBV7-9,TRBJ2-1,14,.,few,CASSVDTSYNEQFF,TGTGCCAGCAGCGTCGACACATCCTACAATGAGCAGTTCTTC
TRBV21-1,TRBJ2-2,14,.,.,CASGRSGGTGELFF,TGTGCCAGCGGCCGTTCAGGGGGCACCGGGGAGCTGTTTTTT
TRBV12-5,TRBJ1-3,17,TRBD1,.,CASGLAGTGNSGNTIYF,TGTGCTAGTGGTTTGGCCGGGACAGGCAATTCTGGAAACACCATATATTTT
TRBV7-2,TRBJ1-2,14,TRBD1,.,CASSPIGGWYGYTF,TGTGCCAGCAGCCCAATAGGGGGCTGGTATGGCTACACCTTC
TRBV28,TRBJ2-5,19,TRBD2,.,CASSLPRGLAGGTQETQYF,TGTGCCAGCAGTTTACCCCGAGGACTAGCGGGAGGGACTCAAGAGACCCAGTACTTC
TRBV4-1,TRBJ1-1,15,.,.,CASSQVGQGFGEAFF,TGCGCCAGCAGCCAAGTAGGGCAGGGTTTCGGTGAAGCTTTCTTT
TRBV11-2,TRBJ1-5,13,.,once,CASSPDGDQPQHF,TGTGCCAGCAGCCCCGACGGAGATCAGCCCCAGCATTTT
TRBV19,TRBJ2-2,14,.,.,CASSNQRVLGELFF,TGTGCCAGTAGTAATCAGCGGGTGCTCGGGGAGCTGTTTTTT
TRBV6-5,TRBJ1-2,13,TRBD1,.,CASSQQGSVGYTF,TGTGCCAGCAGCCAACAGGGGTCGGTTGGCTACACCTTC
TRBV7-3,TRBJ2-3,17,TRBD2,.,CASSLDQLAGPTDTQYF,TGTGCCAGCAGCTTAGATCAACTAGCGGGACCCACAGATACGCAGTATTTT
TRBV6-5,TRBJ2-5,14,.,few,CASSYTRQQETQYF,TGTGCCAGCAGTTACACCCGACAGCAAGAGACCCAGTACTTC
TRBV24-1,TRBJ1-4,17,TRBD1,.,CATSGTGGSGTNEKLFF,TGTGCCACCAGTGGGACAGGGGGTAGTGGAACTAATGAAAAACTGTTTTTT
TRBV23-1,TRBJ1-2,15,.,.,CASSQRMETKTGYTF,TGCGCCAGCAGTCAACGAATGGAGACTAAAACGGGCTACACCTTC